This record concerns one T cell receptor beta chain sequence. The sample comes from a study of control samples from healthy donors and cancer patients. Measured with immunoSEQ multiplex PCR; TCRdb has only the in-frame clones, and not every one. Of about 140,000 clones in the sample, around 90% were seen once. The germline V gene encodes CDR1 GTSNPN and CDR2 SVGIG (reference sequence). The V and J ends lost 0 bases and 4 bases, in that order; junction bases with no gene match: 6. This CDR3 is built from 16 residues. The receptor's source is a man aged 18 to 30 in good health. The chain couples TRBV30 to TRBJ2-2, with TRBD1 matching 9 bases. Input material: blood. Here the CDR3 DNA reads TGTGCCTGGAGTGTAGCAGACAGGGGGATCACCGGGGAGCTGTTTTTT. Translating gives CAWSVADRGITGELFF.